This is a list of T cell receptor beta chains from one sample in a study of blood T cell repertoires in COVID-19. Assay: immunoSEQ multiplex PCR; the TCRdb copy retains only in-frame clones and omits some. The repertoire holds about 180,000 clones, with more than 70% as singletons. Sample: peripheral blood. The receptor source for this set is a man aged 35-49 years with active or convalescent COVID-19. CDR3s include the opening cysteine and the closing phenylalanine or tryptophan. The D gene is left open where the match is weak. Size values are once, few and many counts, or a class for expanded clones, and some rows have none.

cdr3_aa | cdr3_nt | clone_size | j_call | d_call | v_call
CASSEQQGLNTEAFF | TGTGCCAGCAGTGAGCAACAGGGATTGAACACTGAAGCTTTCTTT | - | TRBJ1-1 | - | TRBV6-1
CASSHRASYEQYF | TGCGCCAGCAGCCACAGGGCCTCCTACGAGCAGTACTTC | - | TRBJ2-7 | - | TRBV5-1
CASSWTGESGYTF | TGTGCCAGCAGCTGGACAGGGGAGAGCGGCTACACCTTC | - | TRBJ1-2 | TRBD1 | TRBV5-4
CASSQGQGRWDSPLHF | TGCGCCAGCAGCCAAGGACAGGGGAGGTGGGATTCACCCCTCCACTTT | - | TRBJ1-6 | TRBD1 | TRBV4-3
CAISESGTGVSYEQYF | TGTGCCATCAGTGAGTCCGGGACAGGGGTCTCCTACGAGCAGTACTTC | few | TRBJ2-7 | TRBD1 | TRBV10-3
CASSQARGVWGYTF | TGTGCCAGCAGCCAAGCGAGAGGTGTCTGGGGCTACACCTTC | - | TRBJ1-2 | - | TRBV4-2
CASRALISYGYTF | TGTGCCAGCAGGGCCCTGATATCCTATGGCTACACCTTC | - | TRBJ1-2 | - | TRBV6-5
CASSYGQSSYNSPLHF | TGTGCCAGCAGCTATGGACAGTCGTCCTATAATTCACCCCTCCACTTT | - | TRBJ1-6 | - | TRBV27
CASSQVTAGSGELFF | TGTGCCAGCAGCCAAGTCACGGCAGGGTCCGGGGAGCTGTTTTTT | - | TRBJ2-2 | - | TRBV4-2
CASSLVASQETQYF | TGCGCCAGCAGCTTGGTAGCCAGCCAAGAGACCCAGTACTTC | - | TRBJ2-5 | - | TRBV5-1
CASRFSTGTGASPLHF | TGTGCCAGCAGATTCTCTACCGGGACAGGGGCTTCACCCCTCCACTTT | once | TRBJ1-6 | TRBD1 | TRBV27
CASRSDKNTEAFF | TGTGCCAGCAGATCCGACAAGAACACTGAAGCTTTCTTT | - | TRBJ1-1 | - | TRBV2
CASSLKGATEAFF | TGCGCCAGCAGCTTGAAGGGGGCGACTGAAGCTTTCTTT | - | TRBJ1-1 | TRBD1 | TRBV5-1
CASSEALQGGLTTEAFF | TGTGCCAGCAGTGAAGCGCTCCAGGGGGGCCTAACGACTGAAGCTTTCTTT | few | TRBJ1-1 | TRBD1 | TRBV6-1
CASSPTGQGQRFF | TGCGCCAGCAGCCCCACGGGTCAGGGACAGCGGTTCTTC | once | TRBJ2-1 | TRBD1 | TRBV4-1
CASSSVRGRATEAFF | TGTGCCAGTAGTTCTGTCAGGGGGCGGGCCACTGAAGCTTTCTTT | once | TRBJ1-1 | TRBD1 | TRBV19
CAWRQGAREKLFF | TGTGCCTGGAGACAGGGGGCGAGAGAAAAACTGTTTTTT | - | TRBJ1-4 | TRBD1 | TRBV30
CASSLRSSGQIGEAFF | TGTGCCAGCAGCTTACGTAGCTCGGGACAAATAGGCGAAGCTTTCTTT | - | TRBJ1-1 | - | TRBV7-2
CASSLDLGGAFF | TGTGCCAGCAGCTTGGATCTGGGAGGTGCGTTCTTC | - | TRBJ2-1 | - | TRBV5-4
CASSVGGDGTGELFF | TGTGCCAGCAGCGTAGGGGGCGACGGGACCGGGGAGCTGTTTTTT | - | TRBJ2-2 | - | TRBV9
CASSDVWGAGELFF | TGTGCCAGCAGTGACGTTTGGGGCGCCGGGGAGCTGTTTTTT | - | TRBJ2-2 | - | TRBV6-4
CASSPSGTRNTEAFF | TGTGCCAGTAGTCCCTCAGGGACACGGAACACTGAAGCTTTCTTT | - | TRBJ1-1 | - | TRBV19
CASSLLREGEQYF | TGTGCCAGCAGCTTATTACGGGAGGGCGAGCAGTACTTC | - | TRBJ2-7 | TRBD2 | TRBV7-2
CASTSYGTGGQPQHF | TGTGCCAGCACCAGTTATGGAACAGGGGGTCAGCCCCAGCATTTT | - | TRBJ1-5 | TRBD1 | TRBV6-6
CASSLGTGNRNTIYF | TGTGCCAGCAGCTTAGGCACGGGGAACCGAAACACCATATATTTT | - | TRBJ1-3 | - | TRBV13
CASSYDRVGGSPLHF | TGTGCCAGCAGTTACGACAGGGTTGGAGGCTCACCCCTCCACTTT | - | TRBJ1-6 | TRBD1 | TRBV6-5
CASSLVYGEREQFF | TGTGCCAGCAGCTTAGTGTACGGGGAGCGTGAGCAGTTCTTC | - | TRBJ2-1 | - | TRBV7-8
CASSLQGTNQPQHF | TGTGCCAGCAGCTTACAGGGCACCAATCAGCCCCAGCATTTT | - | TRBJ1-5 | - | TRBV5-4
CASSQGSVAGAGGETQYF | TGTGCCAGCAGCCAAGGGTCGGTTGCGGGGGCCGGAGGAGAGACCCAGTACTTC | few | TRBJ2-5 | - | TRBV4-2
CSATGGYGYTF | TGCAGTGCTACAGGGGGCTATGGCTACACCTTC | - | TRBJ1-2 | TRBD1 | TRBV20-1
CASSSLGGGAETQYF | TGTGCCAGCAGTTCCCTGGGGGGTGGGGCAGAGACCCAGTACTTC | few | TRBJ2-5 | - | TRBV28
CASSYHGTDEKLFF | TGTGCCAGCAGTTATCACGGGACAGATGAAAAACTGTTTTTT | - | TRBJ1-4 | TRBD1 | TRBV6-5
CASLGGSGELFF | TGCGCCAGCCTCGGGGGTAGCGGGGAGCTGTTTTTT | - | TRBJ2-2 | - | TRBV23-1
CASSQDPSGGGYTF | TGCGCCAGCAGCCAAGACCCCTCAGGGGGAGGCTACACCTTC | - | TRBJ1-2 | TRBD1 | TRBV4-3
CASSKGRGGNQPQHF | TGTGCCAGCTCAAAGGGCAGGGGAGGCAATCAGCCCCAGCATTTT | once | TRBJ1-5 | - | TRBV18
CAISFDREKLFF | TGTGCCATCAGCTTTGACAGGGAAAAACTGTTTTTT | few | TRBJ1-4 | - | TRBV10-3
CASSYGVATNEKLFF | TGTGCCAGCAGTTACGGAGTTGCAACTAATGAAAAACTGTTTTTT | - | TRBJ1-4 | - | TRBV6-6
CASSHKYEQYF | TGTGCCAGCAGCCACAAATACGAGCAGTACTTC | - | TRBJ2-7 | - | TRBV5-6
CASSPQGRGNEQFF | TGTGCCAGCAGTCCCCAGGGGCGGGGGAATGAGCAGTTCTTC | - | TRBJ2-1 | - | TRBV6-5
CASSYDRGSGELFF | TGTGCCAGCAGTTATGACAGGGGATCCGGGGAGCTGTTTTTT | once | TRBJ2-2 | TRBD1 | TRBV6-5
CASSPTMNTEAFF | TGTGCCAGCAGCCCGACTATGAACACTGAAGCTTTCTTT | once | TRBJ1-1 | - | TRBV2
CASSVQARGISYEQYF | TGCGCCAGCAGTGTCCAGGCCAGGGGGATTTCCTACGAGCAGTACTTC | - | TRBJ2-7 | TRBD1 | TRBV10-2
CASSRQGSGNTIYF | TGTGCCAGCAGTCGACAGGGCTCTGGAAACACCATATATTTT | - | TRBJ1-3 | TRBD1 | TRBV6-5
CAWSDRGGVWNTQYF | TGTGCCTGGAGTGACAGGGGGGGTGTGTGGAATACGCAGTATTTT | - | TRBJ2-3 | - | TRBV30
CASSSNGASYNSPLHF | TGTGCCAGCAGTTCAAACGGTGCCTCCTATAATTCACCCCTCCACTTT | - | TRBJ1-6 | - | TRBV27
CASSLNSARGYEQYF | TGTGCCAGCAGCTTGAATAGCGCCAGGGGATACGAGCAGTACTTC | - | TRBJ2-7 | - | TRBV11-2
CASIPSGLRTDTQYF | TGTGCCAGCATACCTAGCGGGTTACGCACAGATACGCAGTATTTT | - | TRBJ2-3 | TRBD2 | TRBV5-6